This T cell receptor beta chain was found in a study of T cell changes during pregnancy in multiple sclerosis. V was cut by 6 bases and J by 6 bases, with 10 bases left in between. Germline V gives CDR1 SGHRS, CDR2 YFSETQ. The CDR3 has 12 residues. Clones were sequenced by immunoSEQ multiplex PCR, and TCRdb holds only the in-frame ones, with some missing. The sample yields about 33,000 clones, 91% seen once. The TCR originated in a female donor in good health, enrolled as a control in a pregnancy study. The J gene is TRBJ1-3, the V gene TRBV5-1; D is ambiguous. The sequencing used CD4+ T cells from peripheral blood mononuclear cells, collected in the third trimester of pregnancy. CDR3: CASKDAANTIYF. As DNA, the CDR3 is TGCGCCAGCAAAGACGCGGCAAACACCATATATTTT.